Shown below are 17 T cell receptor beta chains from a single sample sequenced in a study of control samples from healthy donors and cancer patients. Clones were read by immunoSEQ multiplex PCR, and TCRdb kept only the in-frame ones, dropping some. The sample contains some 120,000 clones, more than 85% of which appear only once. The sample was PBMCs. All receptors derive from a man aged 50-59 years with head and neck cancer.

V and J are TRBV5-1 and TRBJ1-6, with D tentatively TRBD1 (5 bases). CDR3 size: 15 residues. V lost 0 bases, J lost 5 bases, and 9 bases lay in between. The germline CDR1 and CDR2 sequences are SGHRS and YFSETQ. The DNA of the CDR3 is TGCGCCAGCAGCTTGGGGTGGGGGGATAATTCACCCCTCCACTTT. This codes for CASSLGWGDNSPLHF.

The chain combines TRBV28 with TRBJ1-5, with 9 bases aligning to TRBD1. CDR3 length equals 16 residues. Germline loops: CDR1 MDHEN, CDR2 SYDVKM. With 7 bases clipped from V and 3 bases from J, the junction kept 10 bases outside the gene matches. The CDR3 coding sequence is TGTGCCAGCACCCTAGGGGGACAGGGTGCCAATCAGCCCCAGCATTTT. Residues: CASTLGGQGANQPQHF.

The V gene is TRBV5-1, the J gene TRBJ2-5, with TRBD1 as a possible D gene (6 bases). This CDR3 has 14 residues. V was cut by 4 bases and J by 1 base, with 11 bases left in between. Germline V gene data show CDR1 as SGHRS and CDR2 as YFSETQ. CDR3 sequence (DNA): TGCGCCAGCAGCCCTGGACAGTCCCAAGAGACCCAGTACTTC. This gives the protein CASSPGQSQETQYF.

The chain carries TRBV7-2 and TRBJ2-7, with unresolved D. The CDR3 length is 16 residues. Trimming removed 2 bases from V and 0 bases from J, with 14 bases in between. Germline CDR1 and CDR2: SGHTA and FQGNSA. The CDR3 nucleotides are TGTGCCAGCAGCTTAAATGGAGCGATAGGCTCCTACGAGCAGTACTTC. This codes for CASSLNGAIGSYEQYF. Based on the CDR3 plus reference TRBV7-2 and TRBJ2-7, the full variable domain is GAGVSQSPSNKVTEKGKDVELRCDPISGHTALYWYRQSLGQGLEFLIYFQGNSAPDKSGLPSDRFSAERTGGSVSTLTIQRTQQEDSAVYLCASSLNGAIGSYEQYFGPGTRLTVT.

The chain employs TRBV29-1 and TRBJ2-6; D gene ambiguous. V was pared by 5 bases and J by 4 bases, with 9 bases between. The CDR3 is 13 residues long. Germline V lookup: CDR1 SQVTM, CDR2 ANQGSEA. CDR3 in DNA: TGCAGCGTTTTTCTCCTCGGGGCCAACGTCCTGACTTTC. Residues: CSVFLLGANVLTF.

The chain couples TRBV6-5 to TRBJ1-2, with 9 bases lining up with TRBD1. Germline CDR1 MNHEY, CDR2 SVGAGI. The CDR3 spans 14 residues. V trimming: 5 bases; J trimming: 4 bases; junction bases outside the gene matches: 5. This chain's CDR3 is CASSLDRGAYGYTF. CDR3 in DNA: TGTGCCAGCAGTCTGGACAGGGGCGCCTATGGCTACACCTTC.

For the CDR3, the DNA is TGTGCCAGCAGCCCCGGGGCAGCGTACGAGCAGTACTTC. Amino acids: CASSPGAAYEQYF. The chain combines TRBV9 with TRBJ2-7; perhaps D is TRBD1 or TRBD2 (5 bases each). The germline gives CDR1 SGDLS, CDR2 YYNGEE. Between the trimmed V and J ends, which lost 4 bases and 4 bases, there was a span of 12 bases. This CDR3 comprises 13 residues.

The rearrangement uses TRBV24-1 and TRBJ2-1, with 10 bases fitting TRBD2. This CDR3 region has 15 residues. Per the germline V gene, CDR1 is KGHDR and CDR2 is SFDVKD. V lost 5 bases and J lost 3; bases outside the gene matches: 3. CDR3 DNA: TGTGCCACCAGTGTAACTAGCGGGGACTACAATGAGCAGTTCTTC. Protein sequence: CATSVTSGDYNEQFF.

The chain has TRBV7-9 and TRBJ2-5; maybe TRBD1 (6 bases). The V end was cut by 5 bases, the J end by 3 bases, with 13 bases between. Looked up from germline, CDR1 is SEHNR and CDR2 is FQNEAQ (reference sequence). The CDR3 covers 14 residues. The CDR3 nucleotides are TGTGCCAGCAGCCATAGGGGGATTAAAGAGACCCAGTACTTC. Residues: CASSHRGIKETQYF.

J is TRBJ2-3 and V is TRBV7-9; TRBD2 aligns across 10 bases. CDR1 is SEHNR and CDR2 is FQNEAQ in the germline V gene (reference sequence). The CDR3 has 16 amino acids. Trimming at V came to 4 bases and at J to 3 bases, leaving 7 bases not matched to a gene. Written as DNA, the CDR3 is TGTGCCAGCAGCTACCCCAGCGGGGGGGGAACAGATACGCAGTATTTT. Translating it yields CASSYPSGGGTDTQYF.

The V and J genes are TRBV5-4 and TRBJ1-2; D ambiguous. The CDR3 is made up of 14 amino acids. Trimming removed 2 bases at V and 3 bases at J, with 11 bases between. Per germline, CDR1 SGHNT and CDR2 YYREEE (reference sequence). CDR3 region: CASSFVWGDYGYTF. As DNA, the CDR3 is TGTGCCAGCAGCTTCGTGTGGGGAGACTATGGCTACACCTTC.

The chain is built from TRBV5-1 and TRBJ2-4, with D possibly TRBD1 on 6 matching bases. The CDR3 spans 17 residues. Trimming shortened V by 0 bases and J by 0 bases, and 13 bases separated the two germline ends. Germline V gene lookup returns CDR1 SGHRS and CDR2 YFSETQ. As DNA, the CDR3 is TGCGCCAGCAGCTTGGAGGGGGTGTCTATAGCCAAAAACATTCAGTACTTC. Translation gives CASSLEGVSIAKNIQYF.

This chain links TRBV28 with TRBJ2-7; D unresolved. V shed 1 base and J shed 2 bases, with 3 bases lying between them. The CDR3 contains 12 residues. From germline, CDR1 is MDHEN and CDR2 SYDVKM. The CDR3 sequence is CASSLLTYEQYF. In DNA form, the CDR3 reads TGTGCCAGCAGTTTATTGACCTACGAGCAGTACTTC.

This sequence joins TRBV4-3 and TRBJ2-7; 7 bases fit TRBD2. CDR1 and CDR2 (germline): LGHNA, YSLEER. Trimming took 1 base from V and 4 from J; bases not matched to a gene: 7. The CDR3 covers 15 residues. The CDR3 here is CASSQVAGGGYEQYF. The DNA for the CDR3 is TGCGCCAGCAGCCAAGTTGCTGGGGGGGGGTACGAGCAGTACTTC.

Here the CDR3 reads CSASRASEAFF. The DNA of the CDR3 is TGCAGTGCTAGTAGGGCCAGTGAAGCTTTCTTT. The chain joins TRBV20-1 to TRBJ1-1; D not resolved. Germline lookup yields CDR1 DFQATT and CDR2 SNEGSKA (reference sequence). The CDR3 consists of 11 residues. V was clipped by 3 bases and J by 7 bases, with 9 bases between them.

Of note for this clone: Just one base apart from a much larger clone, this may be a read error. V gene TRBV14 combines with J gene TRBJ1-1; weak D call: TRBD1 (6 bases). The CDR3 covers 13 residues. Between the trimmed V and J ends, which lost 4 bases and 1 base, there was a span of 7 bases. Germline CDR1 SGHDN, CDR2 FVKESK. In DNA, the CDR3 is TGTGCCAGCAGCCTACAGGGGAACACTGAAGCTTTCTTT. Its translation: CASSLQGNTEAFF.

The rearrangement links TRBV6-5 to TRBJ2-5; TRBD1 matches at 9 bases. The germline V gene encodes CDR1 MNHEY and CDR2 SVGAGI. The CDR3 is 15 amino acids. With 6 bases clipped from V and 5 bases from J, the junction kept 10 bases outside the gene matches. The CDR3 DNA sequence: TGTGCCAGCAGCCCCCGGGACAGGGTGTACGAGACCCAGTACTTC. Amino acid sequence: CASSPRDRVYETQYF.